This paragraph reports one T cell receptor beta chain. Its antigen is not known. The PCR ran on 60 Vbeta and 13 Jbeta primers. Clones were read by immunoSEQ multiplex PCR, and TCRdb kept only the in-frame ones, dropping some. The sample shows under 130,000 clones, 75% to 85% of them seen only once. This entry is derived from a study of cytomegalovirus exposure and HLA in healthy donors. Study conclusions and caveats: Later on, an analysis showed TCR association rates differing by HLA locus, with DRB1 the most and HLA-C the fewest.

After removal of 0 bases from V and 5 bases from J, the junction contained 10 bases not matched to a gene. Germline loops: CDR1 GTSNPN, CDR2 SVGIG (reference sequence). The CDR3 has 15 amino acids. The chain recombines TRBV30 with TRBJ2-7, with 7 bases identical to TRBD2. The TCR originated in a woman aged 18-35 years in good health and CMV-seropositive. Input material: PBMCs. The CDR3 DNA reads TGTGCCTGGAGTGTAATCTCGGGAGGTGCCCACGAGCAGTACTTC. Translated, it gives CAWSVISGGAHEQYF.